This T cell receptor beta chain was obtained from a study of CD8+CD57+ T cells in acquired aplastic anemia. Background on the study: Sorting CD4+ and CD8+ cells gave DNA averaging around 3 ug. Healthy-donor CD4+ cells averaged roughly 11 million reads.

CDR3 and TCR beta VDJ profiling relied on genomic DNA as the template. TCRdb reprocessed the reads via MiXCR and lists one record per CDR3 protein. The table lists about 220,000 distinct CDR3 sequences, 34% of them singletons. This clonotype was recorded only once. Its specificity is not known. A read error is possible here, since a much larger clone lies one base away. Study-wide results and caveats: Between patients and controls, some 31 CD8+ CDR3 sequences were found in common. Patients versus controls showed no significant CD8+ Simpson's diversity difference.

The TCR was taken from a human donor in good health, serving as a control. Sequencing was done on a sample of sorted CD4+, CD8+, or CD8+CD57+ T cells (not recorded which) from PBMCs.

CDR3 in amino acids: CASSLRSVYGQGHTEAFF. CDR3 in DNA: TGTGCCAGCAGCTTACGTTCGGTTTATGGACAGGGACACACTGAAGCTTTCTTT. The gene calls are TRBV7-8 and TRBJ1-1; TRBD1 aligns across 8 bases. Germline-derived CDR1 and CDR2 are SGHVS and FQNEAQ. The CDR3 loop spans 18 amino acids. J was trimmed by 3 bases and V by 2 bases; bases with no gene match: 14.